Listed below are T cell receptor beta chains from one sample, sequenced in a study of shared clonotypes between healthy human individuals. The data were produced by immunoSEQ multiplex PCR, yet TCRdb's version contains in-frame clones alone and is incomplete. The sample yields hundreds of thousands of clones, about 92% seen once. Sequences were obtained from naive CD8+ T cells sorted from blood. Source of these receptors: a man aged 25-45 years in good health. Each CDR3 is given with its conserved first and last residue. D genes are given only for firm matches. Clone size is not always given. Where it is, it says once, few, many or a class for expanded clones.

TRBD2,TRBJ2-7,.,TRBV28,TGTGCCATCAGGGAGCGGGAACGGTACGAGCAGTACTTC,CAIRERERYEQYF
.,TRBJ2-1,few,TRBV13,TGTGCCAGCAGCCAACCGCGTATGGAGAGCTCCTACAATGAGCAGTTCTTC,CASSQPRMESSYNEQFF
.,TRBJ1-1,.,TRBV4-1,TGCGCCAGCAGCTCCCCCCGGGAAGCTTTCTTT,CASSSPREAFF
.,TRBJ2-7,.,TRBV14,TGTGCCAGCAGCCTTCAGTGGGGCGGCTACGAGCAGTACTTC,CASSLQWGGYEQYF
.,TRBJ2-7,.,TRBV6-1,TGTGCCAGCAGTTTAGACAGCGGCGCGATTTACGAGCAGTACTTC,CASSLDSGAIYEQYF
.,TRBJ1-4,once,TRBV11-2,TGTGCCAGCAGCCGTCTCAATGAAAAACTGTTTTTT,CASSRLNEKLFF
.,TRBJ1-4,.,TRBV7-9,TGTGCCAGCAGCTTAGACTTTAATGAAAAACTGTTTTTT,CASSLDFNEKLFF
TRBD2,TRBJ2-1,.,TRBV27,TGTGCCAGCAGGATTGTAGCGGGCTACAATGAGCAGTTCTTC,CASRIVAGYNEQFF
TRBD1,TRBJ2-1,.,TRBV27,TGTGCCAGCAGTTTATCTTTTGACAGGGGGATCTACAATGAGCAGTTCTTC,CASSLSFDRGIYNEQFF
.,TRBJ1-1,.,TRBV27,TGTGCCAGCAGCCCCCCCCTGAGGGAGATTGTGAACACTGAAGCTTTCTTT,CASSPPLREIVNTEAFF
.,TRBJ2-1,.,TRBV6-1,TGTGCCAGCAGTGCAGGGGAGAGGGTATCCTACAATGAGCAGTTCTTC,CASSAGERVSYNEQFF
.,TRBJ2-1,.,TRBV5-1,TGCGCCAGCAGAAACCCCGGAGGATCCTACAATGAGCAGTTCTTC,CASRNPGGSYNEQFF
TRBD2,TRBJ2-7,.,TRBV15,TGTGCCACCAGCAGAGATAACACTAGCGGGAGACGACGAGGCGAGCAGTACTTC,CATSRDNTSGRRRGEQYF
.,TRBJ2-1,.,TRBV7-9,TGTGCCAGCAGCCCCAGACTCTCCAAAAACAATGAGCAGTTCTTC,CASSPRLSKNNEQFF
TRBD2,TRBJ2-1,once,TRBV4-3,TGCGCCAGCAGCCAAGCCCCGGGACTAGCGTCCAATGAGCAGTTCTTC,CASSQAPGLASNEQFF
TRBD2,TRBJ2-7,once,TRBV10-3,TGTGCCATCAGTGAGCGCGGGAGATTAGCGGCCTTAACCTACGAGCAGTACTTC,CAISERGRLAALTYEQYF
.,TRBJ2-2,.,TRBV5-1,TGCGCCAGCAGCTTGTGGTCGGGGCCGAACACCGGGGAGCTGTTTTTT,CASSLWSGPNTGELFF
.,TRBJ2-7,.,TRBV5-6,TGTGCCACGGGACCGAACTCCTACGAGCAGTACTTC,CATGPNSYEQYF
.,TRBJ2-3,.,TRBV10-3,TGTGCCATCAGCCTCAACAGACAGGACAACACAGATACGCAGTATTTT,CAISLNRQDNTDTQYF
TRBD1,TRBJ2-1,.,TRBV7-7,TGTGCTAGCAGCGAATACCAGGGGGCCCAAAATGAGCAGTTCTTC,CASSEYQGAQNEQFF
.,TRBJ2-7,.,TRBV6-5,TGTGCCAGCAGTGTCCTAGAGCCTACCTACGAGCAGTACTTC,CASSVLEPTYEQYF
.,TRBJ1-1,once,TRBV4-3,TGCGCCAGCAGCCAGGAAGGGGACACTGAAGCTTTCTTT,CASSQEGDTEAFF
TRBD1,TRBJ2-5,.,TRBV27,TGTGCCAGCAGTTCCTCGGACAGGGACCAAGAGACCCAGTACTTC,CASSSSDRDQETQYF
.,TRBJ2-2,.,TRBV10-1,TGCGCCAGCAGTGAGTCAAGGGTGAGCACCGGGGAGCTGTTTTTT,CASSESRVSTGELFF
.,TRBJ1-2,.,TRBV28,TGTGCCAGCAGTTTCCGGGGGAGGCGAACCTATGGCTACACCTTC,CASSFRGRRTYGYTF
TRBD2,TRBJ2-1,.,TRBV28,TGTGCCAGCACCAGCGGGAGGAGGAACAATGAGCAGTTCTTC,CASTSGRRNNEQFF
.,TRBJ1-5,.,TRBV2,TGTGCCAGCAGTGACCGAGTCGGGAGTAGCAATCAGCCCCAGCATTTT,CASSDRVGSSNQPQHF
TRBD1,TRBJ1-5,.,TRBV30,TGTGCCTGGACCCGCGGACAGGGAGGGCAGCCCCAGCATTTT,CAWTRGQGGQPQHF
.,TRBJ2-3,.,TRBV19,TGTGCCAGTAGTATAGCAGGGAGAAGCACAGATACGCAGTATTTT,CASSIAGRSTDTQYF
TRBD2,TRBJ2-3,.,TRBV9,TGTGCCAGCAGCGAGGGACTAGCGGGAACAGCGGATACGCAGTATTTT,CASSEGLAGTADTQYF
.,TRBJ1-4,.,TRBV11-2,TGTGCCAGCAGCTGGGAGGGGGGCTTTGGTGAAAAACTGTTTTTT,CASSWEGGFGEKLFF
.,TRBJ2-3,.,TRBV19,TGTGCCAGTAGTATTTGGTACACAGATACGCAGTATTTT,CASSIWYTDTQYF
TRBD1,TRBJ2-7,.,TRBV5-1,TGCGCCAGCAGCTTCAGGACAGGGGGCTACGAGCAGTACTTC,CASSFRTGGYEQYF
.,TRBJ1-1,.,TRBV5-5,TGTGCCAGCAGCTCCCTTGGGGGCACTGAAGCTTTCTTT,CASSSLGGTEAFF
.,TRBJ2-3,.,TRBV5-1,TGCGCCAGCAGCTTGTGGTTAGGTGCTAGCACAGATACGCAGTATTTT,CASSLWLGASTDTQYF
.,TRBJ2-3,.,TRBV5-1,TGCGCCAGCAGCAAGGAGGGGGGTAGCACAGATACGCAGTATTTT,CASSKEGGSTDTQYF
.,TRBJ2-7,.,TRBV13,TGTGCCAGCAGCGTGAGCTCCTACGAGCAGTACTTC,CASSVSSYEQYF
.,TRBJ2-3,.,TRBV11-2,TGTGCCAGCAGCTCCCACCCCCTCGCGGGCCTAAACACAGATACGCAGTATTTT,CASSSHPLAGLNTDTQYF
.,TRBJ2-1,.,TRBV4-1,TGCGCCAGCAGCCCCCTAGATGTCAATGAGCAGTTCTTC,CASSPLDVNEQFF
.,TRBJ2-7,.,TRBV6-5,TGTGCCAGCAGTTACTCAGGTCAGACGTATTACGAGCAGTACTTC,CASSYSGQTYYEQYF
TRBD2,TRBJ2-1,once,TRBV29-1,TGCAGCGTTGATCTGACTAGCGGTCACAATGAGCAGTTCTTC,CSVDLTSGHNEQFF
TRBD2,TRBJ2-7,.,TRBV5-8,TGTGCCAGCAGGGAATTCGCGACTAGCGGGTACTCCTACGAGCAGTACTTC,CASREFATSGYSYEQYF
TRBD1,TRBJ2-7,.,TRBV5-1,TGCGCCAGCAGCTTGGCGGACAGGGGCTACGAGCAGTACTTC,CASSLADRGYEQYF
.,TRBJ2-7,.,TRBV5-4,TGTGCCAGCAGCTTGGACAGTTCCCCCTACGAGCAGTACTTC,CASSLDSSPYEQYF
.,TRBJ2-7,.,TRBV7-9,TGTGCCAGCAGCATCCGGGACCGACACTCCTACGAGCAGTACTTC,CASSIRDRHSYEQYF
.,TRBJ2-5,.,TRBV7-2,TGTGCCAGCACCCGATCCCCCGGGCTAGAGACCCAGTACTTC,CASTRSPGLETQYF